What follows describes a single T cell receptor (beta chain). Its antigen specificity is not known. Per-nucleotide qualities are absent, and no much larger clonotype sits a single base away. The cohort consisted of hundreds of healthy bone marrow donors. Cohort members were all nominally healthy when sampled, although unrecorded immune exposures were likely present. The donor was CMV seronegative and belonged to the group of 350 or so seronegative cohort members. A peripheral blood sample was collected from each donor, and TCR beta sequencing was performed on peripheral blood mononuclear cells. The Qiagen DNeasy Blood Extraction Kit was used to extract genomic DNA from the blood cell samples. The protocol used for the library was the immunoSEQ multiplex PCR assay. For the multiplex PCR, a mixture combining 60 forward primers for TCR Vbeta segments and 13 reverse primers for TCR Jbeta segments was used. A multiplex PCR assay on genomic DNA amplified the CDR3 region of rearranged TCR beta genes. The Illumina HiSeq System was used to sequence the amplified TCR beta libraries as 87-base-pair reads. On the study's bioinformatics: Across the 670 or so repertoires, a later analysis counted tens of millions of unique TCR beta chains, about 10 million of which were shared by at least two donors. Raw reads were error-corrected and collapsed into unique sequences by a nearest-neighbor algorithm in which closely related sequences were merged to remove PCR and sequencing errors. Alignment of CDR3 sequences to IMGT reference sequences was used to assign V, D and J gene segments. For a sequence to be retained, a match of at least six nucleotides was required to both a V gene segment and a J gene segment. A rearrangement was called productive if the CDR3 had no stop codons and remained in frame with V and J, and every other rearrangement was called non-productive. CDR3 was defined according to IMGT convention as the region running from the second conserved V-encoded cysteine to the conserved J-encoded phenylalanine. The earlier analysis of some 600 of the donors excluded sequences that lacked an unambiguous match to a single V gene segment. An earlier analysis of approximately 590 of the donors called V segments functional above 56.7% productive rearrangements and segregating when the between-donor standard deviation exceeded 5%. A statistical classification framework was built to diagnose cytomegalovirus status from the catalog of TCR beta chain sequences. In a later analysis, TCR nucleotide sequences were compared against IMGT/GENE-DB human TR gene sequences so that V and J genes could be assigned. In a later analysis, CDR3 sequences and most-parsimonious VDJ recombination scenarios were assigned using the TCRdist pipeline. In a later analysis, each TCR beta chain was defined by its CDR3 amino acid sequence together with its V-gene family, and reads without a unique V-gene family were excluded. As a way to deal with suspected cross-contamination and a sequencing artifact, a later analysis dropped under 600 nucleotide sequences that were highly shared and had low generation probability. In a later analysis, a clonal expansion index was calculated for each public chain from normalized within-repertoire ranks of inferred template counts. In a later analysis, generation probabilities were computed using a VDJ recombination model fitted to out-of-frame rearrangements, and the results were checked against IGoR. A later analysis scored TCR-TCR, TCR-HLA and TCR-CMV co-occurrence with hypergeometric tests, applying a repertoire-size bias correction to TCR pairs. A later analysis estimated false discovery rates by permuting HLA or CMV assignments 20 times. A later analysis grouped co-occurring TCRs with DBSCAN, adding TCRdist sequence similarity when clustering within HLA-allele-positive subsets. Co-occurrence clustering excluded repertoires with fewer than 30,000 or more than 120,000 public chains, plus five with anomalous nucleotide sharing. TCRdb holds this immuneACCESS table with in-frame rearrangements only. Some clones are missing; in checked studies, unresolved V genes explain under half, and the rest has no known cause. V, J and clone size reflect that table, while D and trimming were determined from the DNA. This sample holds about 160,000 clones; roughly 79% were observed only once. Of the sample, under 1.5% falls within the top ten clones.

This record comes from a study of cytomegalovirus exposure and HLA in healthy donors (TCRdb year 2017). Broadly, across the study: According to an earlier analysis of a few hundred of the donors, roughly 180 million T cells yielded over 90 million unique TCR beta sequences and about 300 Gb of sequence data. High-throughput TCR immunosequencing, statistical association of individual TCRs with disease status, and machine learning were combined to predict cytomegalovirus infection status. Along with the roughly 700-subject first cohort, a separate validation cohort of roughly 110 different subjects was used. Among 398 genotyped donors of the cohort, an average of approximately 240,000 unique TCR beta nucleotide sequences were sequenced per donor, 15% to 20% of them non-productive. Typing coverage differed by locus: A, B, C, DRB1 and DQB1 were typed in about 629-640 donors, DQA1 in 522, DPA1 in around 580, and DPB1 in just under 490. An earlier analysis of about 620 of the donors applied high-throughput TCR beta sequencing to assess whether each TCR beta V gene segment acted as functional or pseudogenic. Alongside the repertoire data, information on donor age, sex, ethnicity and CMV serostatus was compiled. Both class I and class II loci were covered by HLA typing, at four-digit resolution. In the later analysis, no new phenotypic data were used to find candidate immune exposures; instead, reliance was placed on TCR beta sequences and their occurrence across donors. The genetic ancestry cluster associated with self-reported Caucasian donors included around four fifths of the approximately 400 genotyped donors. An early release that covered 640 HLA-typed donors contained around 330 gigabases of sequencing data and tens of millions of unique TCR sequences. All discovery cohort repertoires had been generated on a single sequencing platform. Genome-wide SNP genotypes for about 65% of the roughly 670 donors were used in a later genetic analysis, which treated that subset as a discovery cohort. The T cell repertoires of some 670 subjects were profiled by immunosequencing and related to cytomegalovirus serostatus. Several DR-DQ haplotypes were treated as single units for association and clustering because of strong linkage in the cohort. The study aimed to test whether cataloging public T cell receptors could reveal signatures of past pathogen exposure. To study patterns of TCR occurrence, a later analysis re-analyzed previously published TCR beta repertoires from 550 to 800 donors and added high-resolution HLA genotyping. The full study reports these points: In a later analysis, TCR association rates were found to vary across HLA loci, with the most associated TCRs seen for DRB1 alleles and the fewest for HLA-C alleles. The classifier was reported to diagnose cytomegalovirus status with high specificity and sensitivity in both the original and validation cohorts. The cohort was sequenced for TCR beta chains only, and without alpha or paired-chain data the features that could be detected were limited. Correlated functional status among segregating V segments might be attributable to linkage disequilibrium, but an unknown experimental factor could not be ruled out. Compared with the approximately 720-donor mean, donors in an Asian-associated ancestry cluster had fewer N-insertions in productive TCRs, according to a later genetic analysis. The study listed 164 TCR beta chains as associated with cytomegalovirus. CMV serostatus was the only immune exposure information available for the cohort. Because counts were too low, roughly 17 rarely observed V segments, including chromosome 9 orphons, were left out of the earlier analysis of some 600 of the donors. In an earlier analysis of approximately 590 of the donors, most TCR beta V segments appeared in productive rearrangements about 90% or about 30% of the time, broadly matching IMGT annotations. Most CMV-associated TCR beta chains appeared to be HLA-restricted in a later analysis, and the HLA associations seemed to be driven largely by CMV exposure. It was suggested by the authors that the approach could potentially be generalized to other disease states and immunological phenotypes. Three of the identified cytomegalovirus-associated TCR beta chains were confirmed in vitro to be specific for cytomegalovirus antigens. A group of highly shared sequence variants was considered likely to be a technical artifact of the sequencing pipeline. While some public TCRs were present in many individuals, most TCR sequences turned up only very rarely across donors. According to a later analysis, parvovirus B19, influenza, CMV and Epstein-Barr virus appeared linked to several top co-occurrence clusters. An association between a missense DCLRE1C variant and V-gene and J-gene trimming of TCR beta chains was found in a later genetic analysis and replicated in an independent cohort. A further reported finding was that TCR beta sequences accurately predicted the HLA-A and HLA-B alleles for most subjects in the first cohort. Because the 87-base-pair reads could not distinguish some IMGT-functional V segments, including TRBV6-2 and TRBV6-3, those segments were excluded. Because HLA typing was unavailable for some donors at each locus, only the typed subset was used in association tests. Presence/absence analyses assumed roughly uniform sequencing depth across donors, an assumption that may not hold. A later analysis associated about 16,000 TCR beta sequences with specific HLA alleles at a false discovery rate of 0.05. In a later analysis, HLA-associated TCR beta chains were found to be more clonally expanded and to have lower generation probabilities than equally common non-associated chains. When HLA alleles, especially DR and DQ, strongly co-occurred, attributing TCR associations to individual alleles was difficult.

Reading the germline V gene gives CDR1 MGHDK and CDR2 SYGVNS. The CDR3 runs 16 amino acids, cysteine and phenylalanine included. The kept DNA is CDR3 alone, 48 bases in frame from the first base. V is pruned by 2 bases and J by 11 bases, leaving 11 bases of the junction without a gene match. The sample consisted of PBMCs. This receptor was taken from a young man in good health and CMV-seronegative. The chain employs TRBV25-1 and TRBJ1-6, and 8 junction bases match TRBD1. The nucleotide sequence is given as TGTGCCAGCAGTGAACCCATCCTGACAGGGGTAACACCCCTCCACTTT. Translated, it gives CASSEPILTGVTPLHF. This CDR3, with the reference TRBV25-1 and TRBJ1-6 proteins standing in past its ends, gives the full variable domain EADIYQTPRYLVIGTGKKITLECSQTMGHDKMYWYQQDPGMELHLIHYSYGVNSTEKGDLSSESTVSRIRTEHFPLTLESARPSHTSQYLCASSEPILTGVTPLHFGNGTRLTVT.